The 10 T cell receptor beta chains presented below share a single source sample, sequenced in a study of blood T cells in healthy people across ages. PCR was performed a second time for about 6 to 11 cycles using a sample-barcoded 5' primer and a J-beta primer mix. TCRdb re-called the 5' RACE reads through MiXCR, storing one row per CDR3 protein. The sample includes some 940,000 distinct CDR3 sequences, roughly 29% of them seen just once. This same sample was also taken into another study, of T cells of mothers and their children.

Material: blood. These receptors all come from a woman aged 40 to 50 in good health.

This chain uses TRBV15 with TRBJ2-1; the match to TRBD1 covers 8 bases. The germline CDR1 and CDR2 sequences are LNHNV and YYDKDF (reference sequence). CDR3 size: 15 residues. The ends lost 1 base at V and 5 bases at J; junction bases unmatched: 4. CDR3 bases: TGTGCCACCAGCAGAGCCCCGACAGGGGACAATGAGCAGTTCTTC. Residues: CATSRAPTGDNEQFF.

This chain links TRBV6-6 with TRBJ2-7; TRBD1 might be the D (6 bases). Trimming stripped 0 bases from V and 8 bases from J, with 17 bases between. Germline CDR1 is MNHNY and CDR2 is SVGAGI (reference sequence). The CDR3 has 15 amino acids. DNA for the CDR3: TGTGCCAGCAGTTACTCGAAAGGGGCAGGGGAGAAGCAGTACTTC. It yields the protein CASSYSKGAGEKQYF.

About this clonotype: This may stem from a read error, because a much larger clone lies one nucleotide away. This sequence joins TRBV5-5 and TRBJ2-3, with a possible D match to TRBD1 (5 bases). CDR3 size: 15 residues. CDR1 is SGHKS, CDR2 YYEKEE, per germline (reference sequence). V lost 3 bases and J lost 6, with 17 bases in between. This CDR3 is CASSSWGTAGDTQYF. The CDR3 region has the DNA TGTGCCAGCAGCTCGTGGGGAACGGCAGGGGATACGCAGTATTTT.

This clonotype was picked up many times. J is TRBJ2-5 and V is TRBV9, with TRBD2 as a possible D gene (7 bases). V was shortened by 3 bases and J by 2 bases, with 14 bases between the two germline ends. Germline values: CDR1 SGDLS, CDR2 YYNGEE. The CDR3 is 15 amino acids. The CDR3 loop is CASSEGGAQQETQYF. The CDR3 DNA reads as TGTGCCAGCAGCGAGGGGGGGGCGCAACAAGAGACCCAGTACTTC.

The chain couples TRBV28 to TRBJ2-7, with D perhaps matching TRBD1 (6 bases). V was cut by 2 bases and J by 2 bases, with 22 bases left in between. CDR1 and CDR2 (germline): MDHEN, SYDVKM. The CDR3 contains 18 residues. For the CDR3, the DNA is TGTGCCAGCAGTTTAAGTTCTTACAGACAGGACACAACCTACGAGCAGTACTTC. Protein sequence: CASSLSSYRQDTTYEQYF.

This clonotype was counted many times. The J gene is TRBJ2-1, the V gene TRBV29-1, with D hard to call. CDR1 is SQVTM and CDR2 is ANQGSEA in the germline V gene. V was clipped by 4 bases and J by 9 bases, with 13 bases between them. The CDR3 is made up of 12 amino acids. The CDR3 loop is CSVVISIGEQFF. CDR3 DNA sequence: TGCAGCGTTGTAATCTCAATTGGTGAGCAGTTCTTC.

The chain recombines TRBV28 with TRBJ1-5; D perhaps matches TRBD1 (5 bases). Trimming took off 2 bases at V and 1 base at J, with 9 bases between the two ends. Germline CDR1 is MDHEN and CDR2 is SYDVKM. CDR3 length: 15 residues. This chain's CDR3 is CASSLAGRSNQPQHF. In nucleotides, the CDR3 is TGTGCCAGCAGTTTAGCAGGGCGCAGCAATCAGCCCCAGCATTTT.

This clonotype appeared a few times. The rearrangement links TRBV12-3 or TRBV12-4 to TRBJ1-2, with a tentative D call TRBD1 (5 bases). V was trimmed by 5 bases and J by 4 bases, leaving 11 bases between them. The CDR3 is 13 amino acids. CDR3 sequence: CASSQTALYGYTF. The CDR3 nucleotides are TGTGCCAGCAGTCAGACAGCCCTCTATGGCTACACCTTC.

There are many counts of this clonotype. V and J are TRBV25-1 and TRBJ2-5; D not resolved. The CDR3 is 17 amino acids. The germline V and J ends were trimmed by 1 base and 0 bases, with 15 bases remaining between them. Germline V gives CDR1 MGHDK, CDR2 SYGVNS. In DNA form, the CDR3 reads TGTGCCAGCAGTGAATCGAAAGGCAGATCCTACCAAGAGACCCAGTACTTC. This sequence encodes CASSESKGRSYQETQYF.

This clonotype occurred a few times. This chain links TRBV20-1 with TRBJ2-5, with 9 positions matching TRBD1. CDR3 length equals 16 residues. V shed 3 bases and J 1 base; nucleotides not matched to a gene: 9. Germline CDR1 and CDR2: DFQATT and SNEGSKA (reference sequence). The CDR3 DNA reads TGCAGTGCTAGCAATGACCGGGACAGGGCCCAAGAGACCCAGTACTTC. As protein: CSASNDRDRAQETQYF.